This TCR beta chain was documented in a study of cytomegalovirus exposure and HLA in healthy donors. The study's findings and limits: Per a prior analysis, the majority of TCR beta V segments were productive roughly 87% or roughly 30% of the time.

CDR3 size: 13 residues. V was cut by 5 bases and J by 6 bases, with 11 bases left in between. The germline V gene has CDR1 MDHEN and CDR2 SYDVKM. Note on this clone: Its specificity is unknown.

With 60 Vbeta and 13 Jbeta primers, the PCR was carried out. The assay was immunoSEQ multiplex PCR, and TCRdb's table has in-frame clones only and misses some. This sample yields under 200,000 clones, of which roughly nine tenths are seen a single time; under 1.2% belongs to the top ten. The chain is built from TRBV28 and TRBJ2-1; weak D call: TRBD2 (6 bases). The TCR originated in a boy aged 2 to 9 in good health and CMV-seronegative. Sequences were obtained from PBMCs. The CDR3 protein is CASSRLVPNEQFF. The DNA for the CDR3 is TGTGCCAGCAGTCGACTAGTCCCCAATGAGCAGTTCTTC.